The 12 T cell receptor beta chains below were found in one sample sequenced in a study of T and B cells in COVID-19 patients. From blood, about 240-550 ng of genomic DNA served as TRB template. BIOMED2 TRB-A/B primer pools were used in multiplex TRB PCR. TCRdb used MiXCR to reprocess the multiplex PCR reads, holding one entry per CDR3 protein. The sample consists of 15,000 or so distinct CDR3 sequences, roughly 28% of them appearing once. The specimen was blood. These receptors were collected from a human donor who had recovered from COVID-19.

There are many counts of this clonotype. The chain has TRBV7-9 and TRBJ2-2, with TRBD2 identical over 12 bases. The germline V gene has CDR1 SEHNR and CDR2 FQNEAQ (reference sequence). V shed 1 base, J shed 9 bases, and the junction held 12 bases outside the gene matches. The CDR3 consists of 18 residues. The CDR3 bases are TGTGCCAGCAGCTTAGATCGGACTAGCGGGATTTCCAGCCGGGAGCTGTTTTTT. Its protein product is CASSLDRTSGISSRELFF.

Relative to its sample, this clonotype is medium-sized. J is TRBJ2-3 and V is TRBV19, with a possible D match to TRBD1 (6 bases). The CDR3 length is 13 residues. Looked up from germline, CDR1 is LNHDA and CDR2 is SQIVND (reference sequence). Trimming cost V 4 bases and J 3 bases, with 8 bases left between them. CDR3 residues: CASSTGETDTQYF. CDR3 nucleotides: TGTGCCAGTAGTACAGGGGAAACAGATACGCAGTATTTT.

This clonotype was recorded a few times. V is TRBV20-1 and J is TRBJ1-6; no clear D gene. The V gene's germline CDR1 is DFQATT and CDR2 SNEGSKA (reference sequence). Trimming took 6 bases from V and 3 from J, leaving 15 bases between them. The CDR3 has 15 amino acids. CDR3 residues: CSAQGQGLYNSPLHF. CDR3 in DNA: TGCAGTGCCCAAGGCCAAGGCCTCTATAATTCACCCCTCCACTTT.

V gene TRBV20-1 combines with J gene TRBJ2-1; no definite D call. Trimming pared 4 bases from V and 7 bases from J, leaving 17 bases between. CDR1 DFQATT and CDR2 SNEGSKA come from the germline V gene (reference sequence). This CDR3 has 14 amino acids. CDR3 sequence: CSATPPPAVNEQFF. The CDR3 coding sequence is TGCAGTGCTACCCCCCCCCCTGCGGTGAATGAGCAGTTCTTC.

The chain combines TRBV28 with TRBJ2-7; 13 positions match TRBD2. This CDR3 is built from 16 residues. Germline V lookup: CDR1 MDHEN, CDR2 SYDVKM. V trimming: 5 bases; J trimming: 5 bases; junction bases outside the gene matches: 9. CDR3 DNA: TGTGCCAGCAGTCACTCGACTAGCGGGGGGAATCACGAGCAGTACTTC. It specifies CASSHSTSGGNHEQYF.

This clonotype is medium-sized in the sample. This chain links TRBV12-3 or TRBV12-4 with TRBJ2-2, with 9 bases that match TRBD1. This CDR3 spans 14 amino acids. V lost 6 bases, J lost 6 bases, and 5 bases stayed unmatched. The CDR3 DNA follows: TGTGCCAGCAGCCGGGACAGGGCGGCCGGGGAGCTGTTTTTT. This sequence encodes CASSRDRAAGELFF.

This rearrangement joins TRBV28 to TRBJ1-2; TRBD1 might be the D (6 bases). The V gene lost 2 bases and the J gene lost 5 bases, with 15 bases spanning the gap. Germline CDR1 and CDR2: MDHEN and SYDVKM. CDR3 length: 15 residues. In DNA form, the CDR3 reads TGTGCCAGCAGTTTAAGGGGGGCGCTAGGATATGGCTACACCTTC. This codes for CASSLRGALGYGYTF.

Regarding this clonotype: The junction and the germline gene differ at one end; a read error may be behind it. V is TRBV5-3 and J is TRBJ2-5, with 11 bases matching TRBD2. Being an ORF, TRBV5-3 has a function that is uncertain. The CDR3 is made up of 18 amino acids. CDR3 in amino acids: CASRSGNSGGETRETQYF. The CDR3 coding sequence is TGCGCCAGCAGGTCCGGGAATAGCGGGGGGGAAACGAGAGAGACCCAGTACTTC.

The CDR3 DNA reads as TGTGCCAGCAGTGAGGCGGGGGGGCTTCCCAATGAGCAGTTCTTC. Its protein product is CASSEAGGLPNEQFF. The chain uses TRBV2 and TRBJ2-1, with TRBD2 matching 9 bases. This CDR3 has 15 amino acids. Germline V gene sequence: CDR1 SNHLY, CDR2 FYNNEI. Unmatched junction bases numbered 6, after V lost 3 bases and J lost 6 bases.

There are many counts of this clonotype. This chain connects TRBV18 to TRBJ1-4; 8 bases map to TRBD1. This CDR3 is built from 14 residues. V trimming: 3 bases; J trimming: 7 bases; junction bases outside the gene matches: 4. The germline V gene encodes CDR1 KGHSH and CDR2 LQKENI. The CDR3 sequence: CASSPTGAGEKLFF. The DNA of the CDR3 is TGTGCCAGCTCACCGACAGGGGCCGGTGAAAAACTGTTTTTT.

This clonotype was seen a handful of times. This rearrangement joins TRBV12-3 or TRBV12-4 to TRBJ2-1, with unresolved D. This CDR3 is 13 amino acids long. V lost 7 bases and J lost 3, with 10 bases in between. This CDR3 is CASTPRIYNEQFF. Written as DNA, the CDR3 is TGTGCCAGCACTCCCCGGATCTACAATGAGCAGTTCTTC.

This clonotype was seen only a few times. The chain recombines TRBV18 with TRBJ1-2; D gene ambiguous. Trimming removed 3 bases at V and 3 bases at J, with 8 bases between. Germline CDR1 KGHSH, CDR2 LQKENI. The CDR3 consists of 13 residues. This chain's CDR3 is CASSPAADYGYTF. The CDR3 DNA follows: TGTGCCAGCTCACCGGCGGCGGACTATGGCTACACCTTC.